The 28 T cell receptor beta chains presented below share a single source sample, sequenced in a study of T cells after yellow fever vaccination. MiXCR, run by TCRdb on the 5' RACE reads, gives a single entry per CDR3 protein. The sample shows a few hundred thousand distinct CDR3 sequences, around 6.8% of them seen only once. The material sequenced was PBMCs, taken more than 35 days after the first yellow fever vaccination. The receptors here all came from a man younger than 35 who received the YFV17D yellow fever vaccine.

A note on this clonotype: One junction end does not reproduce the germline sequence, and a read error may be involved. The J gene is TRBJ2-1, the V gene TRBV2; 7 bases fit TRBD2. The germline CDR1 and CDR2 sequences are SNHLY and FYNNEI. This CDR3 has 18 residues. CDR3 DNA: TGTGCCTGCAGTTTCAATTGGGGGGGGGACTCGGCGGGCCATGAGCAGTTCTTC. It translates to CACSFNWGGDSAGHEQFF.

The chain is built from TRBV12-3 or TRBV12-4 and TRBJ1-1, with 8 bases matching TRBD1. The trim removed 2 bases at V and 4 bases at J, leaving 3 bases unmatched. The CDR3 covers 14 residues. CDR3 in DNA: TGTGCCAGCAGTTTACGGACAGGGCCCACTGAAGCTTTCTTT. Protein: CASSLRTGPTEAFF.

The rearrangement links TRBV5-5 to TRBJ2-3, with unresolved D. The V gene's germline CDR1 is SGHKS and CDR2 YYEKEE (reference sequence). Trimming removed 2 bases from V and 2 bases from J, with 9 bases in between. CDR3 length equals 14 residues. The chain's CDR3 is CASSFDAVTDTQYF. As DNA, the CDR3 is TGTGCCAGCAGCTTTGATGCGGTCACAGATACGCAGTATTTT.

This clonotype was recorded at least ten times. In nucleotides, the CDR3 is TGTGCCAGCAGTCTCGGCTCGGGCACTAACTATGGCTACACCTTC. It yields the protein CASSLGSGTNYGYTF. This chain joins TRBV6-1 and TRBJ1-2; D not certain. The CDR3 loop spans 15 amino acids. Trimming pared 5 bases from V and 0 bases from J, leaving 13 bases between. The germline CDR1 and CDR2 sequences are MNHNS and SASEGT.

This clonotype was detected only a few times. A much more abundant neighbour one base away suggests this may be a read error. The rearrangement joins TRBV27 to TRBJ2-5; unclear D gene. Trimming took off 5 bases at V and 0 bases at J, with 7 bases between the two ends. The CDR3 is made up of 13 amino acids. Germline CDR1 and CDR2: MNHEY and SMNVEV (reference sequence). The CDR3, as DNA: TGTGCCAGCAGTCTTGGACACCAAGAGACCCAGTACTTC. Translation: CASSLGHQETQYF.

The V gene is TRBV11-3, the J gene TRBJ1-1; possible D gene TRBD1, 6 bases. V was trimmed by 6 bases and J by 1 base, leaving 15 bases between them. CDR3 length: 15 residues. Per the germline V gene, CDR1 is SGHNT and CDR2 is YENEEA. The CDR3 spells CASSLPGTPNTEAFF. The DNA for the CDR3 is TGTGCCAGCAGTCTACCCGGGACACCGAACACTGAAGCTTTCTTT. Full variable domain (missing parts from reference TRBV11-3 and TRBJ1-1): EAGVVQSPRYKIIEKKQPVAFWCNPISGHNTLYWYLQNLGQGPELLIRYENEEAVDDSQLPKDRFSAERLKGVDSTLKIQPAELGDSAVYLCASSLPGTPNTEAFFGQGTRLTVV.

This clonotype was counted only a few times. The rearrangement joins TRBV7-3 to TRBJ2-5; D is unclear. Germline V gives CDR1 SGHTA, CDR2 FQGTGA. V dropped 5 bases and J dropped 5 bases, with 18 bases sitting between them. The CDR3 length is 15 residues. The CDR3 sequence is CASSPNGLGMETQYF. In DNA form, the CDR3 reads TGTGCCAGCAGCCCCAACGGGCTGGGGATGGAGACCCAGTACTTC.

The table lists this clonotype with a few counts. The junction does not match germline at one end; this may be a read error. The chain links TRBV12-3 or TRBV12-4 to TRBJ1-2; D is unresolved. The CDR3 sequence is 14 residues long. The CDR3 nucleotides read TGTGCCAGCAGTTCGAGCCGGGTCCACTACGGCTACACCTTC. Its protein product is CASSSSRVHYGYTF.

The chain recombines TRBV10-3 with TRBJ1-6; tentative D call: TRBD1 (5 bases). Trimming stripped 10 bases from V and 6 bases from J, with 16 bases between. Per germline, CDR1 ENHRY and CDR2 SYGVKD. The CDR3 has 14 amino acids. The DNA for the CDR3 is TGTGCCAACGGCAAGGGACGGGGTAATTCACCCCTCCACTTT. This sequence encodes CANGKGRGNSPLHF.

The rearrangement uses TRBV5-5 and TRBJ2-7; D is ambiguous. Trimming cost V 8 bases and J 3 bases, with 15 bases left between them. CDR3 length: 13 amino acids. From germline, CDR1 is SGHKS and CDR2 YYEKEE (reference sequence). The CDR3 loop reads CARGPRLGYEQYF. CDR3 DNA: TGTGCCAGGGGCCCCAGGCTAGGCTACGAGCAGTACTTC.

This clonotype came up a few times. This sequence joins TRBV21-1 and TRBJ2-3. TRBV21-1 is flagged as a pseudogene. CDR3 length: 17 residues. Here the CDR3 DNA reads TGTGCCAGCAGATCCCTACATTTGGGGAAAATCAAGCTTACGCAGTATTTT. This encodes CASRSLHLGKIKLTQYF.

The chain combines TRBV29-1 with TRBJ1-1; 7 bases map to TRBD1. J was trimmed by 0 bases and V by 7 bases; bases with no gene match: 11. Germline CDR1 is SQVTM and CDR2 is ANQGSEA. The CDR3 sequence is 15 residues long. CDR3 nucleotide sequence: TGCAGCGCCAGGGACAGCCAGCTACTGAACACTGAAGCTTTCTTT. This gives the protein CSARDSQLLNTEAFF.

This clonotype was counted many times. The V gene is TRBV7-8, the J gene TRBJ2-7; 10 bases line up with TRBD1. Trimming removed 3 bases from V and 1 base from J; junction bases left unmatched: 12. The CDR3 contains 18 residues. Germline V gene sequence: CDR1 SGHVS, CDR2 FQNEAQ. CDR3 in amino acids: CASSFPPIPGQGSYEQYV. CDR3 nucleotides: TGTGCCAGCAGCTTTCCGCCGATCCCGGGACAGGGGTCCTACGAGCAGTACGTC.

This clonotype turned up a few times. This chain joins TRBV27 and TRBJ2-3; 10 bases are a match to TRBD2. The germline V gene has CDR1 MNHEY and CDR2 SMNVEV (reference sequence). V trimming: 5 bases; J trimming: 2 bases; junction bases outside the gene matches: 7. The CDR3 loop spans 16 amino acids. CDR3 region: CASSPKRGGPTDTQYF. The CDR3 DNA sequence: TGTGCCAGCAGTCCCAAGCGGGGGGGCCCCACAGATACGCAGTATTTT.

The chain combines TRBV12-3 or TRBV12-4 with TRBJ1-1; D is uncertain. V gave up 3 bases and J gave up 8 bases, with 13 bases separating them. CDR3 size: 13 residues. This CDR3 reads CASSFRGLLEAFF. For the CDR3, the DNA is TGTGCCAGCAGTTTTCGAGGTCTACTCGAAGCTTTCTTT.

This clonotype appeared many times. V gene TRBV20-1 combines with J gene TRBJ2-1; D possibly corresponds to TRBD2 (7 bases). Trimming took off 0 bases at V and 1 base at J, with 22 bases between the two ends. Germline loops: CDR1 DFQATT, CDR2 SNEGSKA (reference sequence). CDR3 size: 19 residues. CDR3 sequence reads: CSARDYFPAGALSYNEQFF. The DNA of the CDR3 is TGCAGTGCTAGAGATTACTTTCCTGCGGGGGCGCTTTCCTACAATGAGCAGTTCTTC.

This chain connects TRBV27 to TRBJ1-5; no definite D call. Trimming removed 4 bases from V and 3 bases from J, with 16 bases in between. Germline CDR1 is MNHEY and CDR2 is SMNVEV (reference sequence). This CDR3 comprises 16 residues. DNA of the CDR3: TGTGCCAGCAGTTCCTTCTCCGGCAGCTACAATCAGCCCCAGCATTTT. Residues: CASSSFSGSYNQPQHF.

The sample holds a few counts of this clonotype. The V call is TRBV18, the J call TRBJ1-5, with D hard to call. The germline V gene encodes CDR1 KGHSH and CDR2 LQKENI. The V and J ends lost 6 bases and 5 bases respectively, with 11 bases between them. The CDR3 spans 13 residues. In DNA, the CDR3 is TGTGCCAGCTCGATCGGGCAGGATCAGCCCCAGCATTTT. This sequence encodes CASSIGQDQPQHF.

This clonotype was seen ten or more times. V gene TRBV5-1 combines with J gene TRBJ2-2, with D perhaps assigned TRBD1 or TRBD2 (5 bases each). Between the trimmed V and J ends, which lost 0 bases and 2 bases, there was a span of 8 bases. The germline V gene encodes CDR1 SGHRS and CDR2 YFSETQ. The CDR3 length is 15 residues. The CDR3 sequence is CASSLEGTNTGELFF. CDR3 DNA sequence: TGCGCCAGCAGCTTGGAGGGGACCAACACCGGGGAGCTGTTTTTT.

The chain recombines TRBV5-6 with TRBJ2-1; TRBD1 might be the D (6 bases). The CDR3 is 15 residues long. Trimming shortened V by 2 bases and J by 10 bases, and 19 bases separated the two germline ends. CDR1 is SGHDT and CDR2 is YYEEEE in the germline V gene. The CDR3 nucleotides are TGTGCCAGCAGCTTCCCGGGGAGTGGGACACTGGAGCAGTTCTTC. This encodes CASSFPGSGTLEQFF. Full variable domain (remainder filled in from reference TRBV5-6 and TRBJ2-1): DAGVTQSPTHLIKTRGQQVTLRCSPKSGHDTVSWYQQALGQGPQFIFQYYEEEERQRGNFPDRFSGHQFPNYSSELNVNALLLGDSALYLCASSFPGSGTLEQFFGPGTRLTVL.

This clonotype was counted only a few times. CDR3 nucleotide sequence: TGCAGTGCTCCACTAGCGGGGGTGATCACAGATACGCAGTATTTT. It translates to CSAPLAGVITDTQYF. The rearrangement joins TRBV20-1 to TRBJ2-3, with TRBD2 identical over 11 bases. V shed 5 bases, J shed 2 bases, and the junction held 6 bases outside the gene matches. This CDR3 has 15 residues. Germline V CDR1 and CDR2: DFQATT, SNEGSKA (reference sequence).

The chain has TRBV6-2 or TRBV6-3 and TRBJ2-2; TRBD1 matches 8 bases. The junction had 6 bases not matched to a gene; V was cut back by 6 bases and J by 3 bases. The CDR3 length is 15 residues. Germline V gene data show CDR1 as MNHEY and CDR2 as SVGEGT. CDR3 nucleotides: TGTGCCAGCAGAAGGACAGGGAGGTACACCGGGGAGCTGTTTTTT. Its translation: CASRRTGRYTGELFF.

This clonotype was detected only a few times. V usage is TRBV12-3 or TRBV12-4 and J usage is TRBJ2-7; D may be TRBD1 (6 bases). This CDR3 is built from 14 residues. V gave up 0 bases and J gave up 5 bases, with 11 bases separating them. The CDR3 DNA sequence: TGTGCCAGCAGTTTAGCGGGGGCTCGGAACGAGCAGTACTTC. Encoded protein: CASSLAGARNEQYF.

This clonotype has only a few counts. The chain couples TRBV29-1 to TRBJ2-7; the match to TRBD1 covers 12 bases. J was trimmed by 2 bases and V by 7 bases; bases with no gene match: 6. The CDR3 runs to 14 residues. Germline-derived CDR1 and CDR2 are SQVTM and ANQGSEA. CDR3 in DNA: TGCAGCGCAAGAGGGGACAGGGGGCCCTACGAGCAGTACTTC. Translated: CSARGDRGPYEQYF.

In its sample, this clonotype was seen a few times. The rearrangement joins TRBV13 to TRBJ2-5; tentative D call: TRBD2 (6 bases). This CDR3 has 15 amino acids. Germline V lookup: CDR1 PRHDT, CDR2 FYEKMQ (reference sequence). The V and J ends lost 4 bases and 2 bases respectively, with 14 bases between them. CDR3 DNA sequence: TGTGCCAGCAGCTCTACAGGACTATCACAAGAGACCCAGTACTTC. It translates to CASSSTGLSQETQYF.

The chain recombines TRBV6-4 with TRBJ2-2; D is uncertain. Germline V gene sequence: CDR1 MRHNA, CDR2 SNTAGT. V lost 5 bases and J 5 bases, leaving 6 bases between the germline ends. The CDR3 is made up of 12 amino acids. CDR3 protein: CASSSRTGELFF. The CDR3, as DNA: TGTGCCAGCAGTTCGAGAACCGGGGAGCTGTTTTTT.

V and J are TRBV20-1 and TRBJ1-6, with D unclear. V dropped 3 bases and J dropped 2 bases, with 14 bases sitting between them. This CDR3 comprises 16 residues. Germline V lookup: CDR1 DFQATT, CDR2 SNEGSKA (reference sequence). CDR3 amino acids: CSASLQPAAYNSPLHF. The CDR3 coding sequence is TGCAGTGCTAGCTTACAGCCGGCGGCCTATAATTCACCCCTCCACTTT.

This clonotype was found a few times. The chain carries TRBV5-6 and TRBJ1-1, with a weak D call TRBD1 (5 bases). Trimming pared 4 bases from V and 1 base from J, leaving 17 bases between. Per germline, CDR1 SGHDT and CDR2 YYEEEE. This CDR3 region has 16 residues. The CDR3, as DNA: TGTGCCAGCAGCCTCAGCGGGGTGGGGGAGAACACTGAAGCTTTCTTT. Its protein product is CASSLSGVGENTEAFF.